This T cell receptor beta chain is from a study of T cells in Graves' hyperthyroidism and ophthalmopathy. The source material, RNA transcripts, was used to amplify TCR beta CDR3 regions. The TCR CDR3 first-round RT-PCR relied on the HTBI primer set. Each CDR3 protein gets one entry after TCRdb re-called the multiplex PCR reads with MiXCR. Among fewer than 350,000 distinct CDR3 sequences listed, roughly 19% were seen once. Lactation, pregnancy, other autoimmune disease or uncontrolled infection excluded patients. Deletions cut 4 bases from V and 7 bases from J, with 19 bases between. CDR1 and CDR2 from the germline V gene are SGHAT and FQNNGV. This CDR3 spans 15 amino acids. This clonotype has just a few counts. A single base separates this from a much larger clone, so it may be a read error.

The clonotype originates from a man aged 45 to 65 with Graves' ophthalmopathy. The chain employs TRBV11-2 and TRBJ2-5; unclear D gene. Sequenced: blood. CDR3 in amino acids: CASSSRVPGTGTQYF. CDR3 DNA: TGTGCCAGCAGCTCCCGTGTCCCCGGCACGGGGACCCAGTACTTC.